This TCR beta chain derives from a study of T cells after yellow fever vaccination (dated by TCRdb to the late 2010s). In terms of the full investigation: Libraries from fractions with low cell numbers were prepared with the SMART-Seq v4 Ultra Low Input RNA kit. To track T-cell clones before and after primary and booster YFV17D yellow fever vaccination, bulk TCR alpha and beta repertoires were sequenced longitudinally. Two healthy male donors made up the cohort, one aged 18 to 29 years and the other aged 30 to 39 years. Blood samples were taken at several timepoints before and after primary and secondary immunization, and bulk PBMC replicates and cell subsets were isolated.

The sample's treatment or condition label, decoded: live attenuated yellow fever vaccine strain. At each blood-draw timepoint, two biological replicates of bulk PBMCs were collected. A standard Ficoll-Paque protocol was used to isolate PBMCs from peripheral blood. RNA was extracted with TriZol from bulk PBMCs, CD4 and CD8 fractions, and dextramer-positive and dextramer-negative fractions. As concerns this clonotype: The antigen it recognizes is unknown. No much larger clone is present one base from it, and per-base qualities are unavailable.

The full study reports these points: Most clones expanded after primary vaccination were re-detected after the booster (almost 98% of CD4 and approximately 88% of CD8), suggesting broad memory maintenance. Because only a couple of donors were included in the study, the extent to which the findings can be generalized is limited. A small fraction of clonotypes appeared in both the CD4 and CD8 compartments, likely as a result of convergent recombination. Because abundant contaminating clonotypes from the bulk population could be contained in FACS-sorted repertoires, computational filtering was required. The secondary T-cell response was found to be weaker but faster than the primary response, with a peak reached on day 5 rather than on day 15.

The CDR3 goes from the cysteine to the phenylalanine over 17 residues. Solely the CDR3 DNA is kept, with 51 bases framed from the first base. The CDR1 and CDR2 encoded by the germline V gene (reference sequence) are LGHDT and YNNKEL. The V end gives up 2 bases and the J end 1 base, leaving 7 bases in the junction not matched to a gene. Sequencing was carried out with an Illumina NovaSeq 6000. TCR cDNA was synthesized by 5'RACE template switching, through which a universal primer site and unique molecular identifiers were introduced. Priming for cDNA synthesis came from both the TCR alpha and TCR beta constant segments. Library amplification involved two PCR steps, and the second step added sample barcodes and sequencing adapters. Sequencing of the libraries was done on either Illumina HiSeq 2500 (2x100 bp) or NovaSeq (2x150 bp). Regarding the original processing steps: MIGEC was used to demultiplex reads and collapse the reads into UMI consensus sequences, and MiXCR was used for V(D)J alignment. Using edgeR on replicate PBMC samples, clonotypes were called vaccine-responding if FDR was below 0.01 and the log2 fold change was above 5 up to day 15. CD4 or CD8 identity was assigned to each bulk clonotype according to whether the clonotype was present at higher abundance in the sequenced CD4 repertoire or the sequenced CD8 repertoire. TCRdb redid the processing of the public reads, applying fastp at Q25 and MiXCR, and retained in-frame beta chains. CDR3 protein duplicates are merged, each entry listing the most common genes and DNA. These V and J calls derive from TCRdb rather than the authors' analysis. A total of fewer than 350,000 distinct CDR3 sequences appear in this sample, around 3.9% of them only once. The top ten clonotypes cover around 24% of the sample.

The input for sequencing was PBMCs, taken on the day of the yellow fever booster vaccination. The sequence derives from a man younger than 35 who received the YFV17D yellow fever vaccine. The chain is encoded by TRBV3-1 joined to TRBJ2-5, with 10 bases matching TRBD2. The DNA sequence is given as TGTGCCAGCAGCCAAAAGAAAACTAGCGGGGCCCAAGAGACCCAGTACTTC. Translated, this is CASSQKKTSGAQETQYF.